Below, 23 T cell receptor beta chains from the same sample are listed, as sequenced in a study of CD8 T cells in ankylosing spondylitis (dated by TCRdb to about 2017). The investigation overall reported the following: Blood from ankylosing spondylitis patients appeared to be characterized by a TCR beta motif made up of several highly homologous amino acid variants.

Libraries were prepared through 5' RACE. Sequenced on an Illumina HiSeq 2500. TCRdb ran its own pipeline on the public reads, namely fastp trimming at Q25 and MiXCR clone calling, and kept in-frame beta chains. Rows are unified per CDR3 protein, each entry keeping the most common DNA and genes. The sample data list around 91,000 distinct CDR3 sequences, and roughly 9% of these were observed just once. The ten top clones hold 30% to 35% of the sample. The antigens of these receptors remain unknown. The sequenced material came from blood, either unsorted or a sorted T cell fraction (not recorded which). These receptors were obtained from a male donor with ankylosing spondylitis.

Of note for this clonotype: The junction differs from germline at one of its ends, possibly a read error. The chain recombines TRBV18 with TRBJ2-1; a weak D match, TRBD2 (5 bases). This CDR3 comprises 15 residues. Germline loops: CDR1 KGHSH, CDR2 LQKENI. As DNA, the CDR3 is TGTCCCAGCTCACCACGGCCGGGATACACAAATGAGCAGTTCTTC. This encodes CPSSPRPGYTNEQFF. The complete variable domain, with remaining parts taken from reference TRBV18 and TRBJ2-1, reads NAGVMQNPRHLVRRRGQEARLRCSPMKGHSHVYWYRQLPEEGLKFMVYLQKENIIDESGMPKERFSAEFPKEGPSILRIQQVVRGDSAAYFCPSSPRPGYTNEQFFGPGTRLTVL.

V and J are TRBV10-1 and TRBJ2-1, with TRBD2 identical over 8 bases. The length of the CDR3 is 16 residues. CDR1 and CDR2 (germline): WNHNN, SYGVQD (reference sequence). Trimming took 2 bases from V and 0 from J; bases not matched to a gene: 3. CDR3 protein: CASSEPTSGSYNEQFF. Written as DNA, the CDR3 is TGCGCCAGCAGTGAGCCCACTAGCGGCTCCTACAATGAGCAGTTCTTC.

This clonotype has a handful of counts. The rearrangement uses TRBV6-4 and TRBJ2-1; no clear D gene. There are 14 residues in the CDR3. Germline values: CDR1 MRHNA, CDR2 SNTAGT. V was shortened by 5 bases and J by 8 bases, with 16 bases between the two germline ends. CDR3 nucleotides: TGTGCCAGCAGTACCGGGCCCGATTTCGATGAGCAGTTCTTC. Amino acid sequence: CASSTGPDFDEQFF.

This clonotype has at least ten counts. The chain joins TRBV7-9 to TRBJ1-2; D is undetermined. V dropped 10 bases and J dropped 8 bases, with 11 bases sitting between them. The germline gives CDR1 SEHNR, CDR2 FQNEAQ (reference sequence). This CDR3 is 10 amino acids long. CDR3 nucleotide sequence: TGTGCCATCCCGGAGCGGGGCTACACCTTC. Protein product: CAIPERGYTF.

A note on this clonotype: Just one base apart from a much larger clone, this may be a read error. The conserved phenylalanine or tryptophan normally closing the CDR3 is absent here, so this likely arose from a read error. The rearrangement links TRBV27 to TRBJ2-7; D unclear. Germline V gene lookup returns CDR1 MNHEY and CDR2 SMNVEV (reference sequence). CDR3 length: 12 amino acids. V was pared by 4 bases and J by 6 bases, with 10 bases between. The CDR3 coding sequence is TGTGCCAGCAGTTGGATCAGAGGCGAGCAGTACTAC. Amino acids: CASSWIRGEQYY.

This chain links TRBV14 with TRBJ2-2, with 8 bases fitting TRBD2. V dropped 4 bases and J dropped 6; count of bases not matched to a gene: 10. The CDR3 contains 16 residues. The germline V gene encodes CDR1 SGHDN and CDR2 FVKESK. CDR3 region: CASSRTGLVGSGELFF. The CDR3 nucleotides read TGTGCCAGCAGCCGAACGGGACTAGTGGGGTCCGGGGAGCTGTTTTTT.

Points on this clonotype: At one end, the junction sequence differs from germline, possibly due to a read error. This sequence joins TRBV14 and TRBJ2-1; 8 positions match TRBD2. Germline V gene data show CDR1 as SGHDN and CDR2 as FVKESK. The CDR3 is 17 residues long. Here the CDR3 reads CASSQDGFGGRYNEQVF. CDR3 coding DNA: TGTGCCAGCAGCCAAGACGGCTTCGGCGGGAGGTACAATGAGCAGGTCTTC.

This clonotype turned up a few times. This chain connects TRBV19 to TRBJ2-2; D is ambiguous. Germline CDR1 reads LNHDA; CDR2 reads SQIVND (reference sequence). This CDR3 spans 15 amino acids. The V end lost 1 base, the J end lost 4 bases, and 10 bases lay between the germline ends. The CDR3 is CASSIVGTSTGELFF. Written as DNA, the CDR3 is TGTGCCAGTAGTATAGTTGGCACCTCCACCGGGGAGCTGTTTTTT.

The sample holds a few counts of this clonotype. J is TRBJ2-7 and V is TRBV11-2; D may be TRBD1 (5 bases). This CDR3 comprises 15 residues. Germline loops: CDR1 SGHAT, CDR2 FQNNGV. Trimming removed 1 base from V and 2 bases from J, with 12 bases in between. Here the CDR3 DNA reads TGTGCCAGCAGCTTAGTTGAGGTACAGGCCTACGAGCAGTACTTC. Amino acids: CASSLVEVQAYEQYF. The variable domain in full, completed from reference TRBV11-2 and TRBJ2-7, reads EAGVAQSPRYKIIEKRQSVAFWCNPISGHATLYWYQQILGQGPKLLIQFQNNGVVDDSQLPKDRFSAERLKGVDSTLKIQPAKLEDSAVYLCASSLVEVQAYEQYFGPGTRLTVT.

This clonotype was counted ten times or more. The chain employs TRBV12-3 or TRBV12-4 and TRBJ1-6; D is uncertain. CDR3 length: 16 amino acids. Trimming pared 3 bases from V and 0 bases from J, leaving 9 bases between. The CDR3 reads CASSLVGSSYNSPLHF. The DNA of the CDR3 is TGTGCCAGCAGTTTGGTGGGGAGCTCCTATAATTCACCCCTCCACTTT.

This clonotype was counted only a few times. This chain joins TRBV5-6 and TRBJ1-1; D may be TRBD1 (6 bases). Trimming took 4 bases from V and 12 from J, leaving 16 bases between them. Germline CDR1 and CDR2: SGHDT and YYEEEE. The CDR3 spans 12 residues. The CDR3 nucleotides read TGTGCCAGCAGCACTGGACAGTTTTCTTCTTTCTTT. Translated, it gives CASSTGQFSSFF.

The CDR3 bases are TGTGCCAGCAGTCACCGACAGGGATTGAGAGATACGCAGTATTTT. Amino acids: CASSHRQGLRDTQYF. This chain links TRBV12-3 or TRBV12-4 with TRBJ2-3; 7 positions match TRBD1. J lost 5 bases, V lost 5 bases, and 10 bases had no gene match. The CDR3 covers 15 residues.

This clonotype was observed at least ten times. CDR3 region: CASSADRGGRINEQFF. In nucleotides, the CDR3 is TGTGCCAGCAGTGCGGACAGGGGAGGCCGAATCAATGAGCAGTTCTTC. This rearrangement joins TRBV2 to TRBJ2-1; 9 bases are a match to TRBD1. Germline CDR1 and CDR2: SNHLY and FYNNEI. Trimming took 4 bases from V and 6 from J; bases not matched to a gene: 10. This CDR3 region has 16 residues.

This clonotype was counted between two and nine times. J is TRBJ2-7 and V is TRBV12-3 or TRBV12-4; a possible D gene is TRBD1 (5 bases). Trimming removed 7 bases at V and 6 bases at J, with 16 bases between. There are 13 residues in the CDR3. The CDR3 is CASTLGASFEQYF. The CDR3 DNA reads TGTGCCAGCACCCTAGGGGCGAGCTTCGAGCAGTACTTC.

This clonotype was seen repeatedly, ten times or more. The CDR3 loop reads CASSVDARDEQFF. CDR3 DNA sequence: TGTGCCAGCAGCGTAGATGCGCGGGATGAGCAGTTCTTC. The J gene is TRBJ2-1, the V gene TRBV9, with D perhaps TRBD2 (5 bases). The CDR3 is 13 residues long. Germline CDR1 SGDLS, CDR2 YYNGEE. The V end was cut by 0 bases, the J end by 8 bases, with 9 bases between.

This clonotype was picked up a small number of times. The DNA for the CDR3 is TGTGCCAGCAGTGAATCACTAGCGGAGGGATCTAACTATGAGCAGTTCTTC. Translating gives CASSESLAEGSNYEQFF. The V call is TRBV2, the J call TRBJ2-1, with 8 nucleotides matching TRBD2. There are 17 residues in the CDR3. J lost 8 bases, V lost 2 bases, and 14 bases had no gene match. The germline CDR1 and CDR2 sequences are SNHLY and FYNNEI.

V and J are TRBV10-3 and TRBJ1-5; D remains unclear. Germline V gene sequence: CDR1 ENHRY, CDR2 SYGVKD. The germline V and J ends were trimmed by 10 bases and 0 bases, with 10 bases remaining between them. The length of the CDR3 is 13 residues. The CDR3 nucleotides are TGTGCCACGACCGGAGATAGCAATCAGCCCCAGCATTTT. This gives the protein CATTGDSNQPQHF.

The CDR3 loop is CASSSTGFGPKTTEAFF. CDR3 DNA sequence: TGTGCCAGCAGCTCCACGGGTTTTGGACCCAAGACCACTGAAGCTTTCTTT. The chain has TRBV7-8 and TRBJ1-1; D remains ambiguous. This CDR3 region has 17 residues. Germline CDR1 reads SGHVS; CDR2 reads FQNEAQ. V was cut by 4 bases and J by 4 bases, with 22 bases left in between.

Of note for this clonotype: Relative to the germline gene, one junction end is altered; a read error may explain this. The chain joins TRBV10-3 to TRBJ1-2; D remains unclear. The germline V gene encodes CDR1 ENHRY and CDR2 SYGVKD. The CDR3 loop spans 19 amino acids. The CDR3 is CATSELWSAGGYLDYGYTF. In DNA, the CDR3 is TGTGCCACCAGTGAGTTATGGTCGGCAGGTGGATACTTGGACTATGGCTACACCTTC.

In its sample, this clonotype was seen once. The chain has TRBV7-6 and TRBJ2-1; TRBD2 matches 10 bases. The CDR3 has 16 residues. J was trimmed by 4 bases and V by 6 bases; bases with no gene match: 9. CDR1 is SGHVS and CDR2 is FNYEAQ in the germline V gene. CDR3 in amino acids: CASSRTSGEVYNEQFF. CDR3 in DNA: TGTGCCAGCAGTCGGACTAGCGGAGAGGTATACAATGAGCAGTTCTTC.

This clonotype was counted between two and nine times. The rearrangement uses TRBV5-1 and TRBJ2-7; a possible D gene is TRBD1 (5 bases). Germline V gene lookup returns CDR1 SGHRS and CDR2 YFSETQ. The V gene lost 5 bases and the J gene lost 7 bases, with 16 bases spanning the gap. The CDR3 is 13 residues long. CDR3 region: CASRHQGRWEQYF. The CDR3 DNA sequence: TGCGCCAGCAGACATCAGGGTAGGTGGGAGCAGTACTTC.

The chain couples TRBV13 to TRBJ2-7; D is undetermined. The CDR3 extends over 13 amino acids. Germline CDR1 and CDR2: PRHDT and FYEKMQ (reference sequence). The V end was cut by 0 bases, the J end by 4 bases, with 7 bases between. CDR3 in amino acids: CASSLGPEYEQYV. In nucleotides, the CDR3 is TGTGCCAGCAGCTTAGGCCCGGAATACGAGCAGTACGTC.

This clonotype was seen repeatedly, ten times or more. This chain joins TRBV12-3 or TRBV12-4 and TRBJ2-1; tentatively, D is TRBD1 or TRBD2 (5 bases each). V was shortened by 5 bases and J by 8 bases, with 16 bases between the two germline ends. The CDR3 covers 14 residues. CDR3 DNA sequence: TGTGCCAGCAGTGTACCGGGGCCGACGGATGAGCAGTTCTTC. Translated, it gives CASSVPGPTDEQFF.